This record covers a single T cell receptor beta chain. The antigen is undetermined. The sample is drawn from a study of Ad26.COV2.S vaccination and SARS-CoV-2 variants. About the research overall: The COV1001 Ad26.COV2.S trial arm included the donor.

Treatment described: roughly 19 received Ad26.COV2.S at low or high dose, single or two shots; five or six received placebo; per-sample allocation not given. After the first vaccine or placebo injection, samples were drawn on day 63. Sequencing was performed with immunoSEQ multiplex PCR; in TCRdb, only in-frame clones are kept and a portion is missing. The sample shows under 550,000 clones, 80% to 95% of them seen only once. Trimming left V 5 bases short and J 0 bases short, with 14 bases between. This CDR3 region has 16 residues. Germline lookup yields CDR1 SGHAT and CDR2 FQDESV (reference sequence). Study observations and caveats: TCR breadth and depth estimates may have understated total T cell responses. Vaccine recipients had higher spike-specific TCR breadth than placebo recipients. Marked by substantial breadth, spike-specific CD8+ and CD4+ T cell responses were reportedly seen after vaccination.

The receptor comes from a person between 18 and 65 years old who received the Ad26.COV2.S COVID-19 vaccine or a placebo. The chain recombines TRBV11-1 with TRBJ2-1; possible D gene TRBD2, 6 bases. Source: peripheral blood, taken in a trial of Ad26.COV2.S vaccine versus placebo. Here the CDR3 DNA reads TGTGCCAGCAGCGCGGGGACCGAGAGCTCCTACAATGAGCAGTTCTTC. Translation gives CASSAGTESSYNEQFF. The complete variable domain, with remaining parts taken from reference TRBV11-1 and TRBJ2-1, reads EAEVAQSPRYKITEKSQAVAFWCDPISGHATLYWYRQILGQGPELLVQFQDESVVDDSQLPKDRFSAERLKGVDSTLKIQPAELGDSAMYLCASSAGTESSYNEQFFGPGTRLTVL.